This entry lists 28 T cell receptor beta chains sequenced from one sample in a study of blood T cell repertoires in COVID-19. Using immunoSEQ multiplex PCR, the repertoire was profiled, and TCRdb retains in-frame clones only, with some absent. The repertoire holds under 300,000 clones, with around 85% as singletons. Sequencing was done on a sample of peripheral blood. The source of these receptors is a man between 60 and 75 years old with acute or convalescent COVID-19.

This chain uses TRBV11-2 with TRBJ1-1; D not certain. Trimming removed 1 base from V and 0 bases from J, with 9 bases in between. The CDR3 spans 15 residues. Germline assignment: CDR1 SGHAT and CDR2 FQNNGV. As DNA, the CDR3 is TGTGCCAGCAGCTTAGGTTCAGGTATGAACACTGAAGCTTTCTTT. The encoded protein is CASSLGSGMNTEAFF.

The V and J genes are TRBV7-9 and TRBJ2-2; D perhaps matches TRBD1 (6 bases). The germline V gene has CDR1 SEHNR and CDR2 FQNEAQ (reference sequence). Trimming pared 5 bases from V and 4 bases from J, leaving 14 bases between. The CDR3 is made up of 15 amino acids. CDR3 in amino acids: CASSPSDRATGELFF. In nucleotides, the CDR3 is TGTGCCAGCAGCCCCTCGGACAGAGCCACCGGGGAGCTGTTTTTT.

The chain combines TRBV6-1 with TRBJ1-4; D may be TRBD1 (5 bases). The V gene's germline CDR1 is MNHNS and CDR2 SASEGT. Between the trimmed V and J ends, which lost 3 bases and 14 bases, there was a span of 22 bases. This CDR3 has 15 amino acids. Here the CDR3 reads CASSDQPIGASALFF. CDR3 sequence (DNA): TGTGCCAGCAGTGACCAACCGATTGGGGCATCGGCCCTGTTTTTT.

CDR3 nucleotides: TGTGCCAGCAGCTCCCCAAGGGACAGACCCTCCGGGGAGCAGTACTTC. Protein: CASSSPRDRPSGEQYF. This chain uses TRBV11-1 with TRBJ2-7; TRBD1 aligns across 7 bases. The germline V gene encodes CDR1 SGHAT and CDR2 FQDESV (reference sequence). The CDR3 is 16 amino acids. V shed 4 bases and J 7 bases; nucleotides not matched to a gene: 16.

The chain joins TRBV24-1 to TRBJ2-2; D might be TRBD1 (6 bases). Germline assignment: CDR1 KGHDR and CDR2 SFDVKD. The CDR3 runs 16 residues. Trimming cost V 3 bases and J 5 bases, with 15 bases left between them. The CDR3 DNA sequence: TGTGCCACCAGTGATCCTACGACAGGACAGACCGGGGAGCTGTTTTTT. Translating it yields CATSDPTTGQTGELFF.

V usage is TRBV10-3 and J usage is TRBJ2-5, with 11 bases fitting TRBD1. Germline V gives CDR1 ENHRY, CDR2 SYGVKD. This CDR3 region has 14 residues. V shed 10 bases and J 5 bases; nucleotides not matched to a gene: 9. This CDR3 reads CATMGTGGWETQYF. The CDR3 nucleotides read TGTGCCACGATGGGGACAGGGGGTTGGGAGACCCAGTACTTC.

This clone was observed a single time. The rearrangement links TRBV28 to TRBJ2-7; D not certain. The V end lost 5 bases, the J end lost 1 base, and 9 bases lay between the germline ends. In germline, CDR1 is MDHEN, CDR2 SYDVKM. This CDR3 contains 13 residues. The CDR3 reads CASSPRPSYEQYF. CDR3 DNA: TGTGCCAGCAGTCCCCGTCCGTCCTACGAGCAGTACTTC.

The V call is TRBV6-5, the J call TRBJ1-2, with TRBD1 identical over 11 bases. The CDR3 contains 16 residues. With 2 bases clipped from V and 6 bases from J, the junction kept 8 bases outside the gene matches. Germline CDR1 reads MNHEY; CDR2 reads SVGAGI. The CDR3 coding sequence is TGTGCCAGCAGTTACCCAGGGACAGGGGGAAGAGATGGCTACACCTTC. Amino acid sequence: CASSYPGTGGRDGYTF.

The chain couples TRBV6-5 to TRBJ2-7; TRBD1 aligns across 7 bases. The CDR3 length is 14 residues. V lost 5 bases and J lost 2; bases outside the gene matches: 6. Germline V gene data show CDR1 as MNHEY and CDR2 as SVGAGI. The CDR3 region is CASSNRGTAYEQYF. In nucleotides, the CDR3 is TGTGCCAGCAGTAACAGGGGTACCGCCTACGAGCAGTACTTC.

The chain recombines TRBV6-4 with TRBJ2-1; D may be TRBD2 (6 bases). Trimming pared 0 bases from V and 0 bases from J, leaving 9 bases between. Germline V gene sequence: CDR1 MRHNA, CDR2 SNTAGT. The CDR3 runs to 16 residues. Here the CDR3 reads CASSDSIGSSYNEQFF. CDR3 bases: TGTGCCAGCAGTGACTCGATCGGGAGCTCCTACAATGAGCAGTTCTTC.

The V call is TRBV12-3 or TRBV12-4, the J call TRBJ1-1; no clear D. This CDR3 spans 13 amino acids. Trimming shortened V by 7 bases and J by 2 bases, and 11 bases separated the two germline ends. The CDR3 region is CASTGKQNTEAFF. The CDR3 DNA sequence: TGTGCCAGCACAGGCAAACAAAACACTGAAGCTTTCTTT.

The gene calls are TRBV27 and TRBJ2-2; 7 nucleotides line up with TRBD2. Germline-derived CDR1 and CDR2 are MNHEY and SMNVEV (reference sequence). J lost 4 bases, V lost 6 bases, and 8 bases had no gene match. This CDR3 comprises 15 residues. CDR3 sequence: CASSPLGEGTGELFF. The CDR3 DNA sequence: TGTGCCAGCAGCCCCTTAGGGGAGGGCACCGGGGAGCTGTTTTTT.

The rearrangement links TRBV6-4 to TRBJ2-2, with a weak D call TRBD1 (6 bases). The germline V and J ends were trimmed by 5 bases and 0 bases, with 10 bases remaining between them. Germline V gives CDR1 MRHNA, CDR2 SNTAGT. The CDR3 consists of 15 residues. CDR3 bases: TGTGCCAGCAGTCGGACAGTATCGAACACCGGGGAGCTGTTTTTT. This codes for CASSRTVSNTGELFF.

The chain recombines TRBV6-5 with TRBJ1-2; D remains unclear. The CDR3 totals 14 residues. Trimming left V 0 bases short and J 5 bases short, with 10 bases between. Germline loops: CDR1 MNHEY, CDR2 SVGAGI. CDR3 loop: CASSYSPVLYGYTF. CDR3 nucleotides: TGTGCCAGCAGTTACTCTCCAGTCTTATATGGCTACACCTTC.

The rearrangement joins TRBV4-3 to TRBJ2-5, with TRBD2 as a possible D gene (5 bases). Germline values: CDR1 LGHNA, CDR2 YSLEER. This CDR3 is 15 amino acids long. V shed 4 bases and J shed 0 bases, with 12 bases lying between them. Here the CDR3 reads CASSLARTDQETQYF. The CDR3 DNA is TGCGCCAGCAGCCTAGCGAGGACGGACCAAGAGACCCAGTACTTC.

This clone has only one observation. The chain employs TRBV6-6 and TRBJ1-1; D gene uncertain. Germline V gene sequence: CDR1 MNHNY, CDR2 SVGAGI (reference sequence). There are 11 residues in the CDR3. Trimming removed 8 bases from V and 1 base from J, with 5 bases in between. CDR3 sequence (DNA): TGTGCCAGCGCACAGAACACTGAAGCTTTCTTT. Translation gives CASAQNTEAFF.

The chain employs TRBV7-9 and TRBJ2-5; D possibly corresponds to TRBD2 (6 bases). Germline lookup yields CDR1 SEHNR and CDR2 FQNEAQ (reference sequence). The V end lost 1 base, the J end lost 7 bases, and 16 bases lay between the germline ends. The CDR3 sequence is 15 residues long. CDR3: CASSLGGELSGTQYF. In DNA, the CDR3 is TGTGCCAGCAGCTTAGGGGGGGAACTCTCAGGGACCCAGTACTTC.

Written as DNA, the CDR3 is TGTGCCAGCTCACCGAGCGGGGAGGCGAACACTGAAGCTTTCTTT. This encodes CASSPSGEANTEAFF. The rearrangement links TRBV18 to TRBJ1-1, with unresolved D. Per germline, CDR1 KGHSH and CDR2 LQKENI. V was trimmed by 3 bases and J by 1 base, leaving 12 bases between them. The CDR3 sequence is 15 residues long.

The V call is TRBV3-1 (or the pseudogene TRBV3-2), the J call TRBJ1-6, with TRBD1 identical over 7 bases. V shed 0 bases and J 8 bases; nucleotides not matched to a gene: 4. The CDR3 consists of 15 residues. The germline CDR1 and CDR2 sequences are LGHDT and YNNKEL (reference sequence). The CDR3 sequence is CASSQDYRGYSPLHF. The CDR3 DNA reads TGTGCCAGCAGCCAAGACTACAGGGGTTATTCACCCCTCCACTTT.

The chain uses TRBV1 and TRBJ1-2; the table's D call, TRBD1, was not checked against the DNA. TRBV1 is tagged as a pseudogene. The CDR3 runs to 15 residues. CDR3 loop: CTSSQQGPFFYGYTF. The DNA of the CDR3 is TGCACCAGCAGCCAACAGGGCCCCTTTTTCTATGGCTACACCTTC.

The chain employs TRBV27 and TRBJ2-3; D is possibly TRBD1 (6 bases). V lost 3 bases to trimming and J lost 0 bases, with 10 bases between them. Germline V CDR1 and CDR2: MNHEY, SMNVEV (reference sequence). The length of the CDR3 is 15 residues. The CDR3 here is CASSFPGTSTDTQYF. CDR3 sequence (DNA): TGTGCCAGCAGTTTCCCAGGGACAAGCACAGATACGCAGTATTTT.

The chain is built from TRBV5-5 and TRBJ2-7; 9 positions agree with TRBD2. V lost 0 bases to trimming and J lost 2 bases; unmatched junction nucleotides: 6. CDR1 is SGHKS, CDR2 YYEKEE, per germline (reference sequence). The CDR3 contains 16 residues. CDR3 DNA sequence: TGTGCCAGCAGCTTGGGGTTAGCGGGAGTAACCTACGAGCAGTACTTC. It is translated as CASSLGLAGVTYEQYF.

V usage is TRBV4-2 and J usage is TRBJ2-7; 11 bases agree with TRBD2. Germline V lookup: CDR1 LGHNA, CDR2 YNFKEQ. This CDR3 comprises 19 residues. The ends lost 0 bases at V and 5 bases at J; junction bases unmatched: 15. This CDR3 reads CASSQDIAGSGRAFNEQYF. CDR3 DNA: TGTGCCAGCAGCCAAGACATAGCGGGTAGCGGGAGGGCCTTCAACGAGCAGTACTTC.

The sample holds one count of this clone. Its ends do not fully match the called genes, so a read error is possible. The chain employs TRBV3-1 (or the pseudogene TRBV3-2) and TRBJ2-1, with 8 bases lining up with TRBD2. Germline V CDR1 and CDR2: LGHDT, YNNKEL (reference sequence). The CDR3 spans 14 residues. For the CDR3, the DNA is TGTGCCAGCAGTCAAGCGGCTAGCGGGCCAGCGGGGTTCTTC. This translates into CASSQAASGPAGFF.

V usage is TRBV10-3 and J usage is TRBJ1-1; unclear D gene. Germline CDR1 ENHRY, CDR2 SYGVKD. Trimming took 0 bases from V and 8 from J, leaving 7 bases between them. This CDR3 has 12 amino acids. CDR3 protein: CAISESGREAFF. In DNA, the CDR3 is TGTGCCATCAGTGAGTCGGGGAGAGAAGCTTTCTTT.

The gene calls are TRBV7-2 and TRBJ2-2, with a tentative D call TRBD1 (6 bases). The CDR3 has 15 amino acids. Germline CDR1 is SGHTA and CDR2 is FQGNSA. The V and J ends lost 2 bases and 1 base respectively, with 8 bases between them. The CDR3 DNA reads TGTGCCAGCAGCTTACAGGGGTGGAACACCGGGGAGCTGTTTTTT. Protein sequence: CASSLQGWNTGELFF. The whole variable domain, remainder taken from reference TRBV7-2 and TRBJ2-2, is GAGVSQSPSNKVTEKGKDVELRCDPISGHTALYWYRQSLGQGLEFLIYFQGNSAPDKSGLPSDRFSAERTGGSVSTLTIQRTQQEDSAVYLCASSLQGWNTGELFFGEGSRLTVL.

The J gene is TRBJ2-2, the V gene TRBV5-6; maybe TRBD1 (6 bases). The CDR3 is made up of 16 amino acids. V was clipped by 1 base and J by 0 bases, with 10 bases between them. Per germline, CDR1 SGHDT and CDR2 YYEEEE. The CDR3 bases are TGTGCCAGCAGCTTGTACAGGGCCTCGAACACCGGGGAGCTGTTTTTT. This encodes CASSLYRASNTGELFF.

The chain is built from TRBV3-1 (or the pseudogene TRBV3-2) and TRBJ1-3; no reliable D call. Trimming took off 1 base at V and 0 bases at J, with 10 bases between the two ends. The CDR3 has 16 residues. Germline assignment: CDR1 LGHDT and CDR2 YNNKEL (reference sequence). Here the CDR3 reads CASSQGWQDSGNTIYF. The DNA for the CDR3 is TGTGCCAGCAGCCAAGGATGGCAGGACTCTGGAAACACCATATATTTT.